The T cell receptor (beta chain) under discussion was sequenced for a study of cytomegalovirus exposure and HLA in healthy donors. Study as a whole: The study placed around 80% of its roughly 400 genotyped donors in the Caucasian-associated ancestry cluster.

Study-level findings and limits: Both high specificity and high sensitivity reportedly marked the classifier's diagnosis of cytomegalovirus status. Previously analyzed data showed that most TCR beta V segments were productive at a frequency of about 87% or about 30%.

Use of 60 Vbeta and 13 Jbeta primers characterized the PCR. The table came from immunoSEQ multiplex PCR; TCRdb's copy has only in-frame clones and leaves some out. The sample contains under 200,000 clones, about 88% of which appear only once. This clone appeared a single time. Its antigen is still unknown. The V end was cut by 4 bases, the J end by 2 bases, with 11 bases between. Germline V gives CDR1 MNHEY, CDR2 SMNVEV (reference sequence). The CDR3 contains 14 residues. The chain combines TRBV27 with TRBJ1-1, with D maybe TRBD1 (6 bases). The specimen sequenced was PBMCs. The TCR comes from a woman aged 25-40 years in good health and CMV-seronegative. CDR3 sequence: CASSWGTPNTEAFF. The CDR3, as DNA: TGTGCCAGCAGTTGGGGGACACCTAACACTGAAGCTTTCTTT.